Shown below are 4 T cell receptor beta chains from a single sample sequenced in a study of Graves' ophthalmopathy and Graves' hyperthyroidism. Amplifying from RNA transcripts, the study obtained TCR beta CDR3 regions. The first-round RT-PCR employed HTBI primers together with the Qiagen OneStep RT-PCR kit. A multiplex PCR was then performed as the second round. TCRdb analysed the multiplex PCR reads with MiXCR anew, one entry per CDR3 protein. Among about 640,000 distinct CDR3 sequences listed, under 50% were seen once. Input material: peripheral blood. Receptor source: an adult man with Graves' ophthalmopathy.

The chain links TRBV19 to TRBJ1-1; D remains unclear. The CDR3 runs to 13 residues. CDR1 and CDR2 (germline): LNHDA, SQIVND (reference sequence). DNA of the CDR3: TGTGCTAGTGGTCCCCGTCTCGGCACTGAAGCTTTCTTT. Its protein product is CASGPRLGTEAFF.

In this sample, this clonotype turned up many times. The CDR3 region is CASGGGGNSPLHF. For the CDR3, the DNA is TGTGCCAGCGGGGGGGGAGGGAATTCACCCCTCCACTTT. The chain combines TRBV27 with TRBJ1-6; TRBD1 is a possible D gene (5 bases). The germline V and J ends were trimmed by 8 bases and 7 bases, with 12 bases remaining between them. This CDR3 is built from 13 residues. Germline V gene data show CDR1 as MNHEY and CDR2 as SMNVEV (reference sequence).

The V and J genes are TRBV10-3 and TRBJ1-2; D not certain. Germline assignment: CDR1 ENHRY and CDR2 SYGVKD. The CDR3 runs 12 residues. V was cut by 2 bases and J by 8 bases, with 9 bases left in between. The CDR3 bases are TGTGCCATCAGTGAGGGGGAGAGGGGCTACACCTTC. Amino acids: CAISEGERGYTF.

V usage is TRBV15 and J usage is TRBJ2-5; perhaps TRBD2 as D (6 bases). This CDR3 is built from 15 residues. Trimming took 6 bases from V and 11 from J, leaving 25 bases between them. Germline V gene data show CDR1 as LNHNV and CDR2 as YYDKDF (reference sequence). The DNA for the CDR3 is TGTGCCACCAGTGATCGCGGGGCAGCCTACAATGAGCAGTACTTC. Protein: CATSDRGAAYNEQYF.